A single sample is the source of the 13 T cell receptor beta chains below, sequenced in a study of shared clonotypes between healthy human individuals (dated by TCRdb to about 2020). Library creation used the immunoSEQ multiplex PCR assay. TCRdb limited this immuneACCESS table to in-frame rearrangements with V and J called. A share of clones is missing; checked studies link under half to unresolved V genes, and the rest is unexplained. A total of 1,500,000 or so clones appear in this sample, 98% to 99% of them only once. The ten top clones hold over 0.3% of the sample. Input material: naive CD4+ T cells sorted from blood. Read against the paper, the sample's cell subset or site label means: CD45RA+ positively selected. These receptors came from a man aged 30 to 45 in good health.

The chain has TRBV2 and TRBJ1-1; tentative D call: TRBD1 (6 bases). Trimming removed 8 bases from V and 3 bases from J, with 13 bases in between. Per germline, CDR1 SNHLY and CDR2 FYNNEI. This CDR3 is 13 amino acids long. This CDR3 reads CASDTGYDTEAFF. CDR3 nucleotide sequence: TGTGCCAGCGACACAGGGTATGACACTGAAGCTTTCTTT.

This clone was seen a single time. The V and J genes are TRBV2 and TRBJ1-2; 10 nucleotides match TRBD1. The V gene's germline CDR1 is SNHLY and CDR2 FYNNEI. Unmatched junction bases numbered 4, after V lost 3 bases and J lost 6 bases. The CDR3 runs 14 residues. The CDR3 protein is CASSDDDRGHGYTF. CDR3 nucleotide sequence: TGTGCCAGCAGTGATGACGACAGGGGGCATGGCTACACCTTC.

As for this clone: The same CDR3 can be traced to other DNA sequences in this sample. The V and J genes are TRBV18 and TRBJ2-5; 9 bases are a match to TRBD1. The CDR3 sequence is 15 residues long. Trimming removed 2 bases from V and 2 bases from J; junction bases left unmatched: 3. The germline gives CDR1 KGHSH, CDR2 LQKENI. The CDR3 region is CASSPGTGRQETQYF. CDR3 nucleotide sequence: TGTGCCAGCTCACCAGGGACAGGGAGACAAGAGACCCAGTACTTC.

This clone was seen once. This sequence joins TRBV6-6 and TRBJ1-5; D call uncertain. Trimming took 6 bases from V and 0 from J, leaving 6 bases between them. The germline CDR1 and CDR2 sequences are MNHNY and SVGAGI (reference sequence). The CDR3 extends over 13 amino acids. The CDR3 spells CASRLNSNQPQHF. The CDR3 bases are TGTGCCAGCAGATTGAATAGCAATCAGCCCCAGCATTTT.

The chain carries TRBV28 and TRBJ1-5, with D perhaps matching TRBD1 (5 bases). With 5 bases removed from V and 2 bases from J, the gap between germline ends came to 19 bases. CDR1 MDHEN and CDR2 SYDVKM come from the germline V gene. The CDR3 is made up of 17 amino acids. CDR3 in DNA: TGTGCCAGCAGTCTACCCGACAGCCTTTGGGGCAATCAGCCCCAGCATTTT. Amino acids: CASSLPDSLWGNQPQHF.

The chain carries TRBV29-1 and TRBJ2-5; maybe TRBD1 (6 bases). The CDR3 covers 13 residues. Trimming cost V 4 bases and J 4 bases, with 13 bases left between them. Germline V gives CDR1 SQVTM, CDR2 ANQGSEA. CDR3 loop: CSVAQGRGETQYF. In DNA, the CDR3 is TGCAGCGTTGCACAGGGACGGGGAGAGACCCAGTACTTC. Full variable domain (rest looked up from reference TRBV29-1 and TRBJ2-5): SAVISQKPSRDICQRGTSLTIQCQVDSQVTMMFWYRQQPGQSLTLIATANQGSEATYESGFVIDKFPISRPNLTFSTLTVSNMSPEDSSIYLCSVAQGRGETQYFGPGTRLLVL.

The V and J genes are TRBV5-8 and TRBJ2-5, with 7 bases fitting TRBD1. The CDR3 has 15 residues. The germline CDR1 and CDR2 sequences are SGHTS and YDEGEE. With 2 bases clipped from V and 3 bases from J, the junction kept 7 bases outside the gene matches. The CDR3 loop is CASSLGGYQKETQYF. CDR3 bases: TGTGCCAGCAGCTTAGGGGGCTATCAGAAAGAGACCCAGTACTTC. Full variable domain (remainder filled in from reference TRBV5-8 and TRBJ2-5): EAGVTQSPTHLIKTRGQQATLRCSPISGHTSVYWYQQALGLGLQFLLWYDEGEERNRGNFPPRFSGRQFPNYSSELNVNALELEDSALYLCASSLGGYQKETQYFGPGTRLLVL.

The chain joins TRBV9 to TRBJ2-7, with D possibly being TRBD1 (6 bases). CDR3 length: 12 amino acids. The germline V gene encodes CDR1 SGDLS and CDR2 YYNGEE. V was trimmed by 4 bases and J by 3 bases, leaving 8 bases between them. The CDR3 loop reads CASSSGVYEQYF. The CDR3 nucleotides are TGTGCCAGCAGCTCAGGGGTCTACGAGCAGTACTTC.

V gene TRBV5-4 combines with J gene TRBJ2-5; no definite D call. Per germline, CDR1 SGHNT and CDR2 YYREEE (reference sequence). The CDR3 contains 16 residues. Trimming cost V 2 bases and J 0 bases, with 14 bases left between them. The CDR3: CASSLDHRVNQETQYF. Here the CDR3 DNA reads TGTGCCAGCAGCTTAGATCATAGGGTTAACCAAGAGACCCAGTACTTC.

The rearrangement links TRBV6-1 to TRBJ2-3; either TRBD1 or TRBD2 may fit D (5 bases each). Germline loops: CDR1 MNHNS, CDR2 SASEGT. CDR3 length: 16 residues. The germline V and J ends were trimmed by 3 bases and 1 base, with 14 bases remaining between them. In DNA, the CDR3 is TGTGCCAGCAGTGATCGGGGACCCAGGGGCACAGATACGCAGTATTTT. Translation gives CASSDRGPRGTDTQYF.

The rearrangement uses TRBV19 and TRBJ2-1; the match to TRBD2 covers 10 bases. This CDR3 spans 18 amino acids. The trim removed 2 bases at V and 6 bases at J, leaving 13 bases unmatched. Looked up from germline, CDR1 is LNHDA and CDR2 is SQIVND (reference sequence). The CDR3 region has the DNA TGTGCCAGTAGTATAACGAGGCTAGCGGGAGTGGGAGTCAATGAGCAGTTCTTC. This sequence encodes CASSITRLAGVGVNEQFF.

This clone has just one count. V is TRBV6-6 and J is TRBJ1-2, with D possibly matching TRBD1 (6 bases). The CDR3 consists of 14 residues. Trimming shortened V by 6 bases and J by 4 bases, and 15 bases separated the two germline ends. Germline V gives CDR1 MNHNY, CDR2 SVGAGI (reference sequence). The CDR3 region has the DNA TGTGCCAGCAGCCCGGGGGCAGACTTCTATGGCTACACCTTC. Amino acids: CASSPGADFYGYTF.

V and J are TRBV4-3 and TRBJ2-7, with D perhaps TRBD1 (6 bases). Between the trimmed V and J ends, which lost 2 bases and 3 bases, there was a span of 26 bases. The CDR3 runs 19 residues. CDR1 LGHNA and CDR2 YSLEER come from the germline V gene. CDR3 coding DNA: TGCGCCAGCAGCCAAAGGGCCCCCCGGGACACCTTTGCTTTCTACGAGCAGTACTTC. Its protein is CASSQRAPRDTFAFYEQYF.